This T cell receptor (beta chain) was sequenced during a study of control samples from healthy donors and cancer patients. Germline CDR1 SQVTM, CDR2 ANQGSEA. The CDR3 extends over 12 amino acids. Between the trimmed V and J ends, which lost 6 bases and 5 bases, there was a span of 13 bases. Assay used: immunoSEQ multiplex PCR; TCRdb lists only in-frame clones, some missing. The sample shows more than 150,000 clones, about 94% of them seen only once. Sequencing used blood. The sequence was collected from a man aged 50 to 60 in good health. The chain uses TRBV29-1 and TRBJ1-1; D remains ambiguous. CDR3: CSVVEIGTEAFF. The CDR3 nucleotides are TGCAGCGTAGTAGAGATTGGGACTGAAGCTTTCTTT.